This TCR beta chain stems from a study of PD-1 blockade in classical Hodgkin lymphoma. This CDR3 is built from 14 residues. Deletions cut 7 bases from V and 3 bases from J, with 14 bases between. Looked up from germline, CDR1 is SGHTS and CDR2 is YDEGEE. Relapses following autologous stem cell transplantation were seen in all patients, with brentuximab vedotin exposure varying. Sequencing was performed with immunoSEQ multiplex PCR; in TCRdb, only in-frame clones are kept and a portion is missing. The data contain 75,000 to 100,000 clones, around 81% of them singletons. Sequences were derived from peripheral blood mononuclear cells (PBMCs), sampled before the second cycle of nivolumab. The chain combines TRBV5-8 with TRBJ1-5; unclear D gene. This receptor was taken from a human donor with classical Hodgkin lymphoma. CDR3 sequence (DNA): TGTGCCAGCCGCCCGTGGGCATCCAATCAGCCCCAGCATTTT. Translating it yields CASRPWASNQPQHF.